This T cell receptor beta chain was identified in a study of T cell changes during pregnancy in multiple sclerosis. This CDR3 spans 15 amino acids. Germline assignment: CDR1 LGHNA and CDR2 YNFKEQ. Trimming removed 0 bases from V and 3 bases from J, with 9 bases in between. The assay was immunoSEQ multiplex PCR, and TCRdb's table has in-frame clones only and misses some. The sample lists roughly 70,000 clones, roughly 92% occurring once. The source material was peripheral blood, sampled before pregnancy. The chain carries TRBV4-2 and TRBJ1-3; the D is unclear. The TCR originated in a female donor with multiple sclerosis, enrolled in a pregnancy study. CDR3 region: CASSQERVSGNTIYF. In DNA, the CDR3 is TGTGCCAGCAGCCAAGAGAGGGTTAGTGGAAACACCATATATTTT.